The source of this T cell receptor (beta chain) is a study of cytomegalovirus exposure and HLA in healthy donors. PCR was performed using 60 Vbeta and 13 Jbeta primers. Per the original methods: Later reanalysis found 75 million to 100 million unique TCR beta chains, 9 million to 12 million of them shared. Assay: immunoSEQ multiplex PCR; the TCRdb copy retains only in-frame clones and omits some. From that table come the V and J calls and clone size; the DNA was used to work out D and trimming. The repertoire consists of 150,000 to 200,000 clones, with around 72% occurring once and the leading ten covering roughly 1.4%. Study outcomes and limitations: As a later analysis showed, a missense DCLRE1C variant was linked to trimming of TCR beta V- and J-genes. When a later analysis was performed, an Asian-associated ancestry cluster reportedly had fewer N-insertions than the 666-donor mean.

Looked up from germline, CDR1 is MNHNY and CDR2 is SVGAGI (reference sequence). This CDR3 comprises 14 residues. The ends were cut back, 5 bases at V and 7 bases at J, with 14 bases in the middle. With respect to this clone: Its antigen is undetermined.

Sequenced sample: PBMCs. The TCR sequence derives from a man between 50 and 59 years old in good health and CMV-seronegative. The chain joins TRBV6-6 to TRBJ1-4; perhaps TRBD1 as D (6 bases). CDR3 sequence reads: CASSPVGGLEKLFF. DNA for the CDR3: TGTGCCAGCAGTCCCGTGGGGGGGCTTGAAAAACTGTTTTTT.